The 29 T cell receptor beta chains reported below all come from one sample, sequenced in a study of T cells after yellow fever vaccination. TCRdb redid the calling of the 5' RACE reads with MiXCR, one entry per CDR3 protein. The table lists 500,000 to 550,000 distinct CDR3 sequences, roughly 22% of them singletons. The specimen comprised PBMCs, sampled 21 days after the first yellow fever vaccination. The receptor source for this set is a man aged 18 to 35 who received the YFV17D yellow fever vaccine.

The V gene is TRBV15, the J gene TRBJ1-1; 7 bases match TRBD1. Germline V gene lookup returns CDR1 LNHNV and CDR2 YYDKDF (reference sequence). This CDR3 spans 13 amino acids. Losses at the gene ends were 5 bases for V and 5 bases for J; bases not matched to a gene: 5. CDR3 amino acids: CATSVGQSTEAFF. As DNA, the CDR3 is TGTGCCACCAGCGTGGGACAGAGTACTGAAGCTTTCTTT.

This clonotype was seen more than once but under ten times. The chain employs TRBV12-3 or TRBV12-4 and TRBJ2-1; 7 nucleotides agree with TRBD1. J was trimmed by 13 bases and V by 6 bases; bases with no gene match: 6. The CDR3 totals 11 residues. CDR3 nucleotides: TGTGCCAGCAGCCTCCGACAGGGTCAGTTCTTC. Its protein product is CASSLRQGQFF.

This clonotype has more than one count but fewer than ten. The gene calls are TRBV2 and TRBJ1-2; D ambiguous. The CDR3 covers 13 residues. Germline values: CDR1 SNHLY, CDR2 FYNNEI. V lost 6 bases and J lost 7, with 15 bases in between. CDR3 in DNA: TGTGCCAGCAGGGCCTGGGCGAGATTTGGCTACACCTTC. It codes for CASRAWARFGYTF.

This clonotype has a handful of counts. This rearrangement joins TRBV6-1 to TRBJ2-3, with 8 bases lining up with TRBD1. From germline, CDR1 is MNHNS and CDR2 SASEGT. After removal of 6 bases from V and 2 bases from J, the junction contained 7 bases not matched to a gene. The CDR3 totals 15 residues. As DNA, the CDR3 is TGTGCCAGCAGCTGGGACAGGCAAGCCACAGATACGCAGTATTTT. This codes for CASSWDRQATDTQYF.

The chain couples TRBV4-1 to TRBJ2-2; D unclear. V shed 0 bases and J shed 3 bases, with 8 bases lying between them. The germline V gene has CDR1 MGHRA and CDR2 YSYEKL. The CDR3 runs 15 residues. CDR3 sequence: CASSQDLGYTGELFF. As DNA, the CDR3 is TGCGCCAGCAGCCAAGATCTGGGGTACACCGGGGAGCTGTTTTTT.

This clonotype was detected ten times or more. CDR3 amino acids: CSARGYRLAGDAEQFF. DNA of the CDR3: TGCAGTGCTCGAGGTTACCGACTAGCGGGGGACGCTGAGCAGTTCTTC. This chain links TRBV20-1 with TRBJ2-1, with 12 bases fitting TRBD2. This CDR3 has 16 residues. Trimming cost V 5 bases and J 9 bases; bases outside gene matches: 14. Germline assignment: CDR1 DFQATT and CDR2 SNEGSKA (reference sequence).

The gene calls are TRBV20-1 and TRBJ2-3, with D tentatively TRBD2 (6 bases). Germline CDR1 DFQATT, CDR2 SNEGSKA (reference sequence). V lost 5 bases and J 2 bases, leaving 8 bases between the germline ends. The length of the CDR3 is 12 residues. CDR3 in DNA: TGCAGTGCTGGAGGGACCACAGATACGCAGTATTTT. Amino acids: CSAGGTTDTQYF.

The chain has TRBV20-1 and TRBJ1-5, with unresolved D. CDR3 size: 14 residues. Germline CDR1 reads DFQATT; CDR2 reads SNEGSKA (reference sequence). V lost 1 base, J lost 4 bases, and 11 bases lay in between. The CDR3 bases are TGCAGTGCTAGAGGTAGGGCCTGGAATCAGCCCCAGCATTTT. It codes for CSARGRAWNQPQHF.

The chain links TRBV20-1 to TRBJ1-4, with no clear D. CDR3 length: 14 amino acids. Germline V gene lookup returns CDR1 DFQATT and CDR2 SNEGSKA (reference sequence). The V and J ends lost 0 bases and 8 bases respectively, with 13 bases between them. The CDR3 sequence is CSARDPTRAEKLFF. In DNA, the CDR3 is TGCAGTGCTAGAGATCCTACTCGGGCGGAAAAACTGTTTTTT.

This clonotype was recorded a few times. The J gene is TRBJ2-3, the V gene TRBV10-3, with D possibly matching TRBD2 (5 bases). Looked up from germline, CDR1 is ENHRY and CDR2 is SYGVKD. The CDR3 spans 15 residues. V was clipped by 6 bases and J by 6 bases, with 19 bases between them. The CDR3 DNA reads as TGTGCCATCAGAGCGGACTCCCTGGGCTTTGATACGCAGTATTTT. Translation gives CAIRADSLGFDTQYF.

The chain joins TRBV3-1 to TRBJ2-1, with TRBD2 as a possible D gene (6 bases). Trimming left V 2 bases short and J 5 bases short, with 16 bases between. In germline, CDR1 is LGHDT, CDR2 YNNKEL (reference sequence). This CDR3 has 16 residues. The CDR3 DNA follows: TGTGCCAGCAGCCAATTTCAACTAGCCGTACACAATGAGCAGTTCTTC. It specifies CASSQFQLAVHNEQFF.

This clonotype was recorded at least ten times. This chain uses TRBV11-2 with TRBJ1-1; no definite D call. Germline values: CDR1 SGHAT, CDR2 FQNNGV. This CDR3 is built from 13 residues. Between the trimmed V and J ends, which lost 6 bases and 1 base, there was a span of 9 bases. This CDR3 is CASSPQGNTEAFF. DNA of the CDR3: TGTGCCAGCAGTCCACAAGGGAACACTGAAGCTTTCTTT.

This clonotype came up many times. The gene calls are TRBV7-8 and TRBJ2-2, with 7 positions matching TRBD1. The V gene's germline CDR1 is SGHVS and CDR2 FQNEAQ. The CDR3 has 15 amino acids. The trim removed 2 bases at V and 8 bases at J, leaving 8 bases unmatched. The CDR3 protein is CASSLMGQTRGELFF. In DNA, the CDR3 is TGTGCCAGCAGCTTAATGGGACAGACCCGAGGGGAGCTGTTTTTT.

J is TRBJ2-6 and V is TRBV7-9, with unresolved D. Germline V gene data show CDR1 as SEHNR and CDR2 as FQNEAQ (reference sequence). The CDR3 has 15 amino acids. CDR3 in DNA: TGTGCTACCCCGACGTCTTTATCTGGGGCCAACGTCCTGACTTTC. The encoded protein is CATPTSLSGANVLTF.

In its sample, this clonotype was seen a few times. The chain couples TRBV6-1 to TRBJ1-5, with 7 nucleotides matching TRBD1. Per the germline V gene, CDR1 is MNHNS and CDR2 is SASEGT. The CDR3 runs to 14 residues. The ends lost 6 bases at V and 9 bases at J; junction bases unmatched: 11. The CDR3 loop reads CASRPGQGGRPQHF. In nucleotides, the CDR3 is TGTGCCAGCAGACCTGGTCAGGGGGGGCGGCCCCAGCATTTT.

This clonotype has just a few counts. The V and J genes are TRBV7-2 and TRBJ1-4, with D hard to call. Germline V lookup: CDR1 SGHTA, CDR2 FQGNSA. V was cut by 4 bases and J by 9 bases, with 12 bases left in between. The CDR3 is 13 amino acids. In DNA form, the CDR3 reads TGTGCCAGCAGCTCTAATACCTATCAAAAACTGTTTTTT. Amino acids: CASSSNTYQKLFF.

The chain has TRBV19 and TRBJ1-5; D ambiguous. Trimming removed 5 bases from V and 6 bases from J, with 14 bases in between. This CDR3 comprises 14 residues. Germline-derived CDR1 and CDR2 are LNHDA and SQIVND (reference sequence). The CDR3 loop is CASSYPDAAQPQHF. The CDR3 DNA follows: TGTGCCAGTAGTTACCCGGACGCCGCTCAGCCCCAGCATTTT. The complete variable domain, with remaining parts taken from reference TRBV19 and TRBJ1-5, reads DGGITQSPKYLFRKEGQNVTLSCEQNLNHDAMYWYRQDPGQGLRLIYYSQIVNDFQKGDIAEGYSVSREKKESFPLTVTSAQKNPTAFYLCASSYPDAAQPQHFGDGTRLSIL.

V and J are TRBV5-4 and TRBJ2-3; no firm D call. V shed 0 bases and J shed 2 bases, with 13 bases lying between them. Per the germline V gene, CDR1 is SGHNT and CDR2 is YYREEE (reference sequence). The length of the CDR3 is 16 residues. In DNA, the CDR3 is TGTGCCAGCAGCTTGGAAGGCAGTTTAGACACAGATACGCAGTATTTT. The encoded protein is CASSLEGSLDTDTQYF.

This sequence joins TRBV20-1 and TRBJ2-1; 8 bases are a match to TRBD1. The CDR3 runs to 13 residues. With V trimmed by 5 bases and J by 4 bases, 4 bases remained unmatched. Germline V CDR1 and CDR2: DFQATT, SNEGSKA (reference sequence). CDR3 DNA: TGCAGTGCTTCCCAGGGGGCTTACAATGAGCAGTTCTTC. Residues: CSASQGAYNEQFF.

This clonotype was seen ten or more times. The rearrangement joins TRBV5-1 to TRBJ2-3; tentative D call: TRBD1 (6 bases). Trimming stripped 3 bases from V and 6 bases from J, with 17 bases between. Germline CDR1 is SGHRS and CDR2 is YFSETQ. This CDR3 is built from 15 residues. Here the CDR3 reads CASSSQTDRADTQYF. CDR3 DNA: TGCGCCAGCAGCTCCCAAACGGACAGAGCCGATACGCAGTATTTT.

In its sample, this clonotype was seen many times. This chain uses TRBV4-3 with TRBJ2-7; 11 bases are shared with TRBD1. Germline values: CDR1 LGHNA, CDR2 YSLEER. After removal of 0 bases from V and 7 bases from J, the junction contained 11 bases not matched to a gene. The CDR3 consists of 17 residues. CDR3 coding DNA: TGCGCCAGCAGCCAAGATTCTTGGACAGGGGGCTTCAAAGAGCAGTACTTC. Amino acid sequence: CASSQDSWTGGFKEQYF.

The chain recombines TRBV3-1 with TRBJ1-1; D remains ambiguous. The CDR3 has 14 amino acids. Germline V gives CDR1 LGHDT, CDR2 YNNKEL (reference sequence). V lost 3 bases and J 3 bases, leaving 11 bases between the germline ends. CDR3 DNA: TGTGCCAGCAGCCACTCATTCCGGCACACTGAAGCTTTCTTT. It yields the protein CASSHSFRHTEAFF.

This clonotype was detected only a few times. The chain is built from TRBV20-1 and TRBJ1-2; D possibly corresponds to TRBD1 (5 bases). The V end was cut by 3 bases, the J end by 4 bases, with 18 bases between. Germline CDR1 reads DFQATT; CDR2 reads SNEGSKA (reference sequence). The CDR3 consists of 15 residues. Here the CDR3 DNA reads TGCAGTGCTAGCCGCTCCAGGGTCTCTGCCTATGGCTACACCTTC. It specifies CSASRSRVSAYGYTF.

The J gene is TRBJ2-2, the V gene TRBV6-2 or TRBV6-3; weak D call: TRBD2 (6 bases). Germline values: CDR1 MNHEY, CDR2 SVGEGT. Trimming took 0 bases from V and 2 from J, leaving 19 bases between them. This CDR3 comprises 19 residues. CDR3 nucleotide sequence: TGTGCCAGCAGTTACTCGAGCATGTCTGCGGGGCTAAACACCGGGGAGCTGTTTTTT. Amino acid sequence: CASSYSSMSAGLNTGELFF.

This clonotype was observed at least ten times. This rearrangement joins TRBV7-2 to TRBJ1-1; 8 bases line up with TRBD1. Germline CDR1 SGHTA, CDR2 FQGNSA. J lost 11 bases, V lost 8 bases, and 13 bases had no gene match. CDR3 length: 13 amino acids. As DNA, the CDR3 is TGTGCCAGCGAACAGGGGGGAAATCCGGTCGCTTTCTTT. Translated: CASEQGGNPVAFF.

The CDR3 DNA follows: TGCGCCAGCACCGGCGGGGGATTAGAAGAGACCCAGTACTTC. This translates into CASTGGGLEETQYF. J is TRBJ2-5 and V is TRBV5-1; the match to TRBD2 covers 7 bases. This CDR3 spans 14 amino acids. J gave up 3 bases and V 6 bases, and 8 bases lay outside the gene matches. Germline V CDR1 and CDR2: SGHRS, YFSETQ.

This chain joins TRBV2 and TRBJ2-7; D gene uncertain. Germline CDR1 reads SNHLY; CDR2 reads FYNNEI. V was clipped by 0 bases and J by 4 bases, with 7 bases between them. The CDR3 is made up of 13 amino acids. In DNA, the CDR3 is TGTGCCAGCAGTGAAGCAACGGCTTACGAGCAGTACGTC. Its translation is CASSEATAYEQYV.

The J gene is TRBJ2-5, the V gene TRBV5-6; D ambiguous. V lost 1 base and J 5 bases, leaving 15 bases between the germline ends. The CDR3 runs 15 residues. The germline V gene encodes CDR1 SGHDT and CDR2 YYEEEE. CDR3 in amino acids: CASSLYVGLGETQYF. CDR3 in DNA: TGTGCCAGCAGCTTGTATGTAGGCCTCGGGGAGACCCAGTACTTC.

The rearrangement joins TRBV28 to TRBJ2-1, with D perhaps TRBD2 (6 bases). The CDR3 extends over 13 amino acids. The ends were cut back, 7 bases at V and 8 bases at J, with 15 bases in the middle. Germline CDR1 reads MDHEN; CDR2 reads SYDVKM. DNA for the CDR3: TGTGCCAGCACCCTGGGGACTTGGGATGAGCAGTTCTTC. Amino acids: CASTLGTWDEQFF. The whole variable domain, remainder taken from reference TRBV28 and TRBJ2-1, is DVKVTQSSRYLVKRTGEKVFLECVQDMDHENMFWYRQDPGLGLRLIYFSYDVKMKEKGDIPEGYSVSREKKERFSLILESASTNQTSMYLCASTLGTWDEQFFGPGTRLTVL.